The T cell receptor beta chain under discussion was sequenced for a study of cytomegalovirus exposure and HLA in healthy donors. CDR3 length equals 12 residues. The germline gives CDR1 SQVTM, CDR2 ANQGSEA. V was shortened by 7 bases and J by 4 bases, with 13 bases between the two germline ends. PCR used 60 Vbeta primers and 13 Jbeta primers. Clones were read by immunoSEQ multiplex PCR, and TCRdb kept only the in-frame ones, dropping some. This table holds tens of thousands of clones. The genes are TRBV29-1 and TRBJ1-2; D ambiguous. This receptor was taken from a woman aged 60 to 75 in good health and CMV-seropositive. What was sequenced was PBMCs. CDR3 nucleotides: TGCAGCGCCGAGGGAGGCGGCTATGGCTACACCTTC. It yields the protein CSAEGGGYGYTF.